The 21 T cell receptor beta chains in this list originate from one sample, sequenced in a study of blood T cell repertoires in COVID-19. Clones were sequenced by immunoSEQ multiplex PCR, and TCRdb holds only the in-frame ones, with some missing. The sample carries 140,000 to 150,000 clones, approximately 88% recorded once. Sequenced input: peripheral blood. The receptors were gathered from a woman between 50 and 59 years old with acute or convalescent COVID-19.

This clone was found a few times. The chain recombines TRBV4-2 with TRBJ1-2; 9 bases match TRBD1. Germline V lookup: CDR1 LGHNA, CDR2 YNFKEQ. Unmatched junction bases numbered 12, after V lost 3 bases and J lost 4 bases. The CDR3 covers 17 residues. The CDR3 DNA reads as TGTGCCAGCAGCCAGGCAACGGGACAGGGTGGGTTCTATGGCTACACCTTC. Translating it yields CASSQATGQGGFYGYTF.

The V gene is TRBV9, the J gene TRBJ2-5; D is unresolved. Germline CDR1 and CDR2: SGDLS and YYNGEE. CDR3 length: 13 amino acids. V lost 4 bases and J lost 1, with 8 bases in between. The CDR3 here is CASSPMRQETQYF. DNA for the CDR3: TGTGCCAGCAGCCCGATGCGCCAAGAGACCCAGTACTTC. The complete variable domain, with remaining parts taken from reference TRBV9 and TRBJ2-5, reads DSGVTQTPKHLITATGQRVTLRCSPRSGDLSVYWYQQSLDQGLQFLIQYYNGEERAKGNILERFSAQQFPDLHSELNLSSLELGDSALYFCASSPMRQETQYFGPGTRLLVL.

The gene calls are TRBV7-8 and TRBJ2-5, with 7 bases aligning to TRBD1. The germline gives CDR1 SGHVS, CDR2 FQNEAQ. V was pared by 3 bases and J by 5 bases, with 12 bases of the junction left unmatched. CDR3 length: 16 amino acids. The CDR3 bases are TGTGCCAGCAGCTTGAGGCGACAGGGACGTCGGGAGACCCAGTACTTC. It encodes CASSLRRQGRRETQYF.

This clone was seen a handful of times. The chain carries TRBV5-1 and TRBJ2-2; 7 nucleotides align to TRBD1. Per germline, CDR1 SGHRS and CDR2 YFSETQ. This CDR3 spans 16 amino acids. V lost 5 bases, J lost 4 bases, and 11 bases stayed unmatched. The CDR3 DNA reads as TGCGCCAGCAGGACCACTACAGGGGCGGCCACCGGGGAGCTGTTTTTT. Protein product: CASRTTTGAATGELFF. The full variable domain, its missing parts supplied by reference TRBV5-1 and TRBJ2-2, is KAGVTQTPRYLIKTRGQQVTLSCSPISGHRSVSWYQQTPGQGLQFLFEYFSETQRNKGNFPGRFSGRQFSNSRSEMNVSTLELGDSALYLCASRTTTGAATGELFFGEGSRLTVL.

The rearrangement joins TRBV10-2 to TRBJ2-5; D is unclear. Germline V gene sequence: CDR1 WSHSY, CDR2 SAAADI. Trimming stripped 5 bases from V and 5 bases from J, with 6 bases between. The CDR3 length is 11 residues. CDR3 protein: CASSPVETQYF. CDR3 nucleotides: TGCGCCAGCAGTCCTGTGGAGACCCAGTACTTC.

This chain connects TRBV11-2 to TRBJ2-5; 8 bases match TRBD1. V was clipped by 1 base and J by 3 bases; unmatched bases: 7. The V gene's germline CDR1 is SGHAT and CDR2 FQNNGV. The CDR3 length is 16 residues. The DNA for the CDR3 is TGTGCCAGCAGCTTAGTTTCCCCAGGGGGCGAAGAGACCCAGTACTTC. Translating it yields CASSLVSPGGEETQYF.

V usage is TRBV5-4 and J usage is TRBJ1-1, with 8 bases identical to TRBD1. The junction had 7 bases not matched to a gene; V was cut back by 4 bases and J by 2 bases. This CDR3 comprises 15 residues. The germline gives CDR1 SGHNT, CDR2 YYREEE (reference sequence). The CDR3, as DNA: TGTGCCAGCAGCCGTAAACAGGGGGGAAACACTGAAGCTTTCTTT. Protein sequence: CASSRKQGGNTEAFF.

V usage is TRBV5-4 and J usage is TRBJ2-7, with 7 bases lining up with TRBD1. CDR1 SGHNT and CDR2 YYREEE come from the germline V gene (reference sequence). This CDR3 has 13 residues. J lost 2 bases, V lost 8 bases, and 7 bases had no gene match. Here the CDR3 reads CASRKGQTYEQYF. Written as DNA, the CDR3 is TGTGCCAGTAGAAAGGGACAGACCTACGAGCAGTACTTC.

V gene TRBV5-1 combines with J gene TRBJ1-6, with 8 bases lining up with TRBD1. Trimming cost V 4 bases and J 9 bases; bases outside gene matches: 9. Germline-derived CDR1 and CDR2 are SGHRS and YFSETQ. The CDR3 covers 15 residues. The CDR3 coding sequence is TGCGCCAGCAGCCCGGGGACAGGCGGGGGTTCACCCCTCCACTTT. This encodes CASSPGTGGGSPLHF.

This chain uses TRBV6-6 with TRBJ1-2; no firm D call. The CDR3 spans 13 residues. The V gene lost 2 bases and the J gene lost 5 bases, with 9 bases spanning the gap. Per the germline V gene, CDR1 is MNHNY and CDR2 is SVGAGI (reference sequence). The CDR3 loop reads CASSYTLSYGYTF. DNA for the CDR3: TGTGCCAGCAGTTACACTTTAAGTTATGGCTACACCTTC.

The CDR3 nucleotides read TGTGCCATCAGCCCTCCAGGTTACAATGAGCAGTTCTTC. This gives the protein CAISPPGYNEQFF. The chain links TRBV10-3 to TRBJ2-1; D is undetermined. Trimming took 6 bases from V and 4 from J, leaving 10 bases between them. The CDR3 covers 13 residues. Per germline, CDR1 ENHRY and CDR2 SYGVKD.

The chain recombines TRBV9 with TRBJ2-5, with 7 positions matching TRBD2. Germline CDR1 reads SGDLS; CDR2 reads YYNGEE. The junction had 0 bases not matched to a gene; V was cut back by 0 bases and J by 4 bases. This CDR3 is 13 amino acids long. CDR3 DNA: TGTGCCAGCAGCGTAGGACTAGCAGAGACCCAGTACTTC. It specifies CASSVGLAETQYF.

This clone was counted a few times. This CDR3 is CARLPIQGRAFF. DNA of the CDR3: TGTGCCAGATTACCTATTCAGGGGAGAGCTTTCTTT. The genes are TRBV6-4 and TRBJ1-1; D is perhaps TRBD1 (6 bases). Looked up from germline, CDR1 is MRHNA and CDR2 is SNTAGT. Trimming removed 9 bases from V and 10 bases from J, with 18 bases in between. The CDR3 runs 12 residues.

The chain has TRBV5-8 and TRBJ2-5; D remains ambiguous. CDR1 is SGHTS, CDR2 YDEGEE, per germline. V dropped 5 bases and J dropped 5 bases, with 10 bases sitting between them. The CDR3 consists of 12 residues. The CDR3 sequence is CASSPRTETQYF. The CDR3 DNA sequence: TGTGCCAGCAGTCCGAGAACGGAGACCCAGTACTTC.

J is TRBJ1-5 and V is TRBV13, with D unresolved. CDR3 length equals 14 residues. CDR1 and CDR2 (germline): PRHDT, FYEKMQ (reference sequence). V was cut by 3 bases and J by 2 bases, with 8 bases left in between. In nucleotides, the CDR3 is TGTGCCAGCAGCTTTAACCGGGGCAATCAGCCCCAGCATTTT. As protein: CASSFNRGNQPQHF.

In its sample, this clone was seen a few times. The V gene is TRBV5-1, the J gene TRBJ1-3; 8 bases are shared with TRBD1. This CDR3 region has 16 residues. The ends lost 1 base at V and 3 bases at J; junction bases unmatched: 6. Germline CDR1 reads SGHRS; CDR2 reads YFSETQ. The CDR3 sequence: CASSLFSGGVGNTIYF. CDR3 nucleotides: TGCGCCAGCAGCTTGTTTTCAGGGGGCGTTGGAAACACCATATATTTT.

The DNA for the CDR3 is TGTGCCAGCAGCTCGCACCGGGACTCTGTCTACAATGAGCAGTTCTTC. This gives the protein CASSSHRDSVYNEQFF. This chain joins TRBV7-8 and TRBJ2-1; TRBD2 might be the D (6 bases). Germline V gene lookup returns CDR1 SGHVS and CDR2 FQNEAQ. V lost 4 bases and J 3 bases, leaving 16 bases between the germline ends. CDR3 length: 16 residues. Drawing the rest from reference TRBV7-8 and TRBJ2-1, the complete variable domain is GAGVSQSPRYKVAKRGQDVALRCDPISGHVSLFWYQQALGQGPEFLTYFQNEAQLDKSGLPSDRFFAERPEGSVSTLKIQRTQQEDSAVYLCASSSHRDSVYNEQFFGPGTRLTVL.

The chain links TRBV7-2 to TRBJ2-3; D possibly corresponds to TRBD2 (6 bases). Trimming left V 5 bases short and J 0 bases short, with 12 bases between. CDR3 length: 15 amino acids. Germline V CDR1 and CDR2: SGHTA, FQGNSA. CDR3 residues: CASSPQRASTDTQYF. For the CDR3, the DNA is TGTGCCAGCAGCCCCCAGCGGGCTAGCACAGATACGCAGTATTTT.

The rearrangement links TRBV7-2 to TRBJ1-2; D ambiguous. The germline V gene has CDR1 SGHTA and CDR2 FQGNSA. The CDR3 is 13 residues long. Between the trimmed V and J ends, which lost 11 bases and 3 bases, there was a span of 16 bases. The CDR3 bases are TGTGCCTCCAACGAGTATCTGGACTATGGCTACACCTTC. Translated, it gives CASNEYLDYGYTF.

This chain links TRBV7-3 with TRBJ1-5, with 9 bases matching TRBD1. V lost 0 bases to trimming and J lost 3 bases; unmatched junction nucleotides: 3. The CDR3 runs to 16 residues. Germline V gives CDR1 SGHTA, CDR2 FQGTGA. The CDR3 DNA follows: TGTGCCAGCAGCTTAACGAGGACAGGGGACAATCAGCCCCAGCATTTT. Its translation: CASSLTRTGDNQPQHF.

V and J are TRBV19 and TRBJ1-5, with a possible D match to TRBD1 (6 bases). The CDR3 runs to 17 residues. Between the trimmed V and J ends, which lost 1 base and 5 bases, there was a span of 18 bases. Per germline, CDR1 LNHDA and CDR2 SQIVND (reference sequence). The CDR3: CASSIVFGGATYQPQHF. The CDR3 DNA reads TGTGCCAGTAGTATAGTGTTCGGGGGGGCTACCTATCAGCCCCAGCATTTT.